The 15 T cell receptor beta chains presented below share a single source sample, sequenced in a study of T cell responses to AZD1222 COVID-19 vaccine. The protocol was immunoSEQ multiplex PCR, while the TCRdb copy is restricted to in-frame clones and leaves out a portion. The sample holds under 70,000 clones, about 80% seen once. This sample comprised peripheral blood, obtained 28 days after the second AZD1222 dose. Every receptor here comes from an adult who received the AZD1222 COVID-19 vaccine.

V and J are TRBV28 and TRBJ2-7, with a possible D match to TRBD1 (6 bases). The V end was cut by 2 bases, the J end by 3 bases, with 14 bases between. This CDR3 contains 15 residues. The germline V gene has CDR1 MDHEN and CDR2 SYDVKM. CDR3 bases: TGTGCCAGCAGTTTAAACAGGGTCCCGAACTACGAGCAGTACTTC. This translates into CASSLNRVPNYEQYF.

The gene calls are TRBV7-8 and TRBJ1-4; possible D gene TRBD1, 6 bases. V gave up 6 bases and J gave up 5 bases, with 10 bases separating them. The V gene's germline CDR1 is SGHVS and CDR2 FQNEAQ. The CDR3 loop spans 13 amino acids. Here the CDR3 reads CASRDRWNEKLFF. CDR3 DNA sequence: TGTGCCAGCAGGGACAGATGGAATGAAAAACTGTTTTTT.

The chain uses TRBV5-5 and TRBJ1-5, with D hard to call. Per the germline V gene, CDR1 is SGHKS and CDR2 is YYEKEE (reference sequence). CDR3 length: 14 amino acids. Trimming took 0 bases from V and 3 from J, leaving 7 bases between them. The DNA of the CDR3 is TGTGCCAGCAGCTTGGGTAGCACCAATCAGCCCCAGCATTTT. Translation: CASSLGSTNQPQHF.

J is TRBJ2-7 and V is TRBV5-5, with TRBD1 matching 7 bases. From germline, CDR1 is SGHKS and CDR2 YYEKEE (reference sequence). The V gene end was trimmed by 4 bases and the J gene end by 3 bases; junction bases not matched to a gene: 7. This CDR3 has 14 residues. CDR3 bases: TGTGCCAGCAGCCCCCGGACAGGTTACTACGAGCAGTACTTC. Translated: CASSPRTGYYEQYF.

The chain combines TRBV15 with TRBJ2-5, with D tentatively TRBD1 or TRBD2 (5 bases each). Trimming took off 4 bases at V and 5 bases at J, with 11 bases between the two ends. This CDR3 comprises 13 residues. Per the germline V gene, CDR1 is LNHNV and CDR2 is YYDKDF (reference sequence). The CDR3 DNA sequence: TGTGCCACCAGCACCGGGACGACCGAGACCCAGTACTTC. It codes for CATSTGTTETQYF.

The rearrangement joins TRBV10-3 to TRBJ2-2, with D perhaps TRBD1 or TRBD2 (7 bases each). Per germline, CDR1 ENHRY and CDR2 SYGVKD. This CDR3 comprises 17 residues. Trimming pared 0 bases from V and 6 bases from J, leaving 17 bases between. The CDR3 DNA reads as TGTGCCATCAGTGAGTCAGGGAGGGGGCGATCGTCCGGGGAGCTGTTTTTT. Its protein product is CAISESGRGRSSGELFF.

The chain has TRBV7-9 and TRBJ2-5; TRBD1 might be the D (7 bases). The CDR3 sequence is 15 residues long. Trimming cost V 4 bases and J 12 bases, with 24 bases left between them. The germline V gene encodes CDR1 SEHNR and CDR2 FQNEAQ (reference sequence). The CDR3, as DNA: TGTGCCAGCAGCTCGCCATTTACGCGGGACAGCTCAAAGTACTTC. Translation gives CASSSPFTRDSSKYF.

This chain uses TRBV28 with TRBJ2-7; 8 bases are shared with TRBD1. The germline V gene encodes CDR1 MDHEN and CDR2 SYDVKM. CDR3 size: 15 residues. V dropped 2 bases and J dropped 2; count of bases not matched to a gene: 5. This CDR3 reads CASSLGTGLTYEQYF. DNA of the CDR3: TGTGCCAGCAGTTTAGGGACAGGACTCACCTACGAGCAGTACTTC. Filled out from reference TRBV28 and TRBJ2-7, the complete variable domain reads DVKVTQSSRYLVKRTGEKVFLECVQDMDHENMFWYRQDPGLGLRLIYFSYDVKMKEKGDIPEGYSVSREKKERFSLILESASTNQTSMYLCASSLGTGLTYEQYFGPGTRLTVT.

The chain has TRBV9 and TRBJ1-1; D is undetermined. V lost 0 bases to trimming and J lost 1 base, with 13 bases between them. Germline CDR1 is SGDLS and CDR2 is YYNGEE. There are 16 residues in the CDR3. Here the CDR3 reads CASSVGRVGKNTEAFF. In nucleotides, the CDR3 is TGTGCCAGCAGCGTAGGCCGCGTGGGGAAGAACACTGAAGCTTTCTTT.

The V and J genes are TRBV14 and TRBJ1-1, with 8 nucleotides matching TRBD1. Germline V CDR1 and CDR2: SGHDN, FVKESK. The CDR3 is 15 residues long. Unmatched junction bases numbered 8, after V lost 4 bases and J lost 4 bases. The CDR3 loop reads CASSRVTGAGTEAFF. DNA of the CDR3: TGTGCCAGCAGCCGTGTGACAGGGGCGGGCACTGAAGCTTTCTTT.

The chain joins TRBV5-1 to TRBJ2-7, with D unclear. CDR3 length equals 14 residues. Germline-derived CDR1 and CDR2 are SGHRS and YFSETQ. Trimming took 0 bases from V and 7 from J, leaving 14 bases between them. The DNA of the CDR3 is TGCGCCAGCAGCTTGGTAATAGGGTGGGGAGAGCAGTACTTC. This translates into CASSLVIGWGEQYF.

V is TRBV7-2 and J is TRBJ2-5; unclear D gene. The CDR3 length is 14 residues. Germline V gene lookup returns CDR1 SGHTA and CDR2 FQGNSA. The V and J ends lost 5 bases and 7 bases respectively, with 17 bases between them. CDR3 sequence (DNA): TGTGCCAGCAGCCCTACCCCCGGGTCCACGACCCAGTACTTC. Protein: CASSPTPGSTTQYF.

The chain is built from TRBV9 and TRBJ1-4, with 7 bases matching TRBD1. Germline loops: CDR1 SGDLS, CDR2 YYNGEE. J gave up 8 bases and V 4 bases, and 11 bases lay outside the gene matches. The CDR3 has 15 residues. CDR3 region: CASSSRQGRAEKLFF. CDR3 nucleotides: TGTGCCAGCAGCTCCAGACAGGGAAGAGCCGAAAAACTGTTTTTT.

The CDR3 here is CASSAQGGTEAFF. As DNA, the CDR3 is TGTGCCAGCAGTGCGCAGGGGGGCACTGAAGCTTTCTTT. The chain carries TRBV6-4 and TRBJ1-1; 7 bases are a match to TRBD1. The CDR3 totals 13 residues. Losses at the gene ends were 4 bases for V and 4 bases for J; bases not matched to a gene: 3. Germline CDR1 reads MRHNA; CDR2 reads SNTAGT.

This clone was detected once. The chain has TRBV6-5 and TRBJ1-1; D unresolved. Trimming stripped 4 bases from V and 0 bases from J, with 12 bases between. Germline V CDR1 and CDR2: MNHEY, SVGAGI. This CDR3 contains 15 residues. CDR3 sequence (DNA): TGTGCCAGCAGTTTCCGGACGGGTTTGAACACTGAAGCTTTCTTT. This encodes CASSFRTGLNTEAFF.